The clone carrying this T cell receptor (beta chain) was picked up one time. The sample comes from a study of blood T cell repertoires in COVID-19. Study-level background: Whether acute or convalescent, the COVID-19 samples came from the United States, Italy and Spain.

Per the study methods: Amplified reference gene primers provided the basis for estimating nucleated cell counts. Some clones are missing from TCRdb's copy, which holds only in-frame ones; the method was immunoSEQ multiplex PCR. For V, J and clone size, that table is used; D and trimming come from the DNA. The sample has 150,000 or so clones, over 75% seen once. Germline-derived CDR1 and CDR2 are LNHNV and YYDKDF (reference sequence). The CDR3 length is 14 residues. Trimming took off 2 bases at V and 5 bases at J, with 10 bases between the two ends. Seattle researchers signed up patients amid active infection and tracked them longitudinally.

This TCR was sampled from a young man with COVID-19, enrolled during active disease. The sample taken for sequencing was peripheral blood. The V and J genes are TRBV15 and TRBJ1-5, with D tentatively TRBD1 (6 bases). CDR3 protein: CATSRQGNYQPQHF. The CDR3 bases are TGTGCCACCAGCAGACAGGGGAACTATCAGCCCCAGCATTTT.